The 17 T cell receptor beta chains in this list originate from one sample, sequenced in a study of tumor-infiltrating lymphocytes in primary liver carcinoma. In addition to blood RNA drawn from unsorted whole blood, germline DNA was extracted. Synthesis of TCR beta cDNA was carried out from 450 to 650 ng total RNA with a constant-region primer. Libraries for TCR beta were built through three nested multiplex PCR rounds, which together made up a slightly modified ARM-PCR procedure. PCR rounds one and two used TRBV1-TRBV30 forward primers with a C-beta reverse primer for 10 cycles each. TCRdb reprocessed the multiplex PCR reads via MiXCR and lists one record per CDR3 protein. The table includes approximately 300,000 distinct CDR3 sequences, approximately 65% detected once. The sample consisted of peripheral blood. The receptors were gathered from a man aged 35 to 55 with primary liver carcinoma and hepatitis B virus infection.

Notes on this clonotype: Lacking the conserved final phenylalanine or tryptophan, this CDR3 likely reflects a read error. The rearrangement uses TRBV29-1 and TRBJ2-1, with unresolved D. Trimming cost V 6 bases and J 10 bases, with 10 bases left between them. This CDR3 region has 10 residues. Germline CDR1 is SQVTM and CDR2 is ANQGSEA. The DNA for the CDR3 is TGCAGCGTGAAATTATACGAGCAGTTCTTA. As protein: CSVKLYEQFL.

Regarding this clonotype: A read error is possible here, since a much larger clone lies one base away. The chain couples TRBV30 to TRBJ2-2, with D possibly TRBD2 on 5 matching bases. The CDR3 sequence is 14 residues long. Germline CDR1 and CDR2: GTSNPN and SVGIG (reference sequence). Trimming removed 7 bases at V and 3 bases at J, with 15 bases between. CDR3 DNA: TGTGCCTTGAGAGGTCAGGAGGACACCGGGGAGCTGTTTTTT. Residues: CALRGQEDTGELFF.

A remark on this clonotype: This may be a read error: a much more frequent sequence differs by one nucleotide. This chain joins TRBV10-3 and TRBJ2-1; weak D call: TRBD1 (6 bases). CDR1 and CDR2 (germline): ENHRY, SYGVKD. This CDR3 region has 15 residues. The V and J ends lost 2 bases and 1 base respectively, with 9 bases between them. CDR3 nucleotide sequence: TGTGCCATCAGTGAGAGCAGGGGTTCCTACAATGAGCAGTTCTTC. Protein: CAISESRGSYNEQFF.

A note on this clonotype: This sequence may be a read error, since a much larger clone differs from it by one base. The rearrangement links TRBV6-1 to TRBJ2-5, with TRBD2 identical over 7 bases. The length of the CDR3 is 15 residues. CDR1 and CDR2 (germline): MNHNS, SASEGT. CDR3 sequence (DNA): TGTGCCATCAGTGAAGCGGGGAGTTTTTTAGAGACCCAGTACTTC. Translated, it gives CAISEAGSFLETQYF.

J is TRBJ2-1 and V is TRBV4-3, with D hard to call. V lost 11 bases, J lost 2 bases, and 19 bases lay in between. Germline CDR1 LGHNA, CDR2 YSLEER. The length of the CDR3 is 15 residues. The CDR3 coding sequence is TGCGCCCGCAACCAAGATTTTCTGGCCTACAATGAGCAGTTCTTC. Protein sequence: CARNQDFLAYNEQFF.

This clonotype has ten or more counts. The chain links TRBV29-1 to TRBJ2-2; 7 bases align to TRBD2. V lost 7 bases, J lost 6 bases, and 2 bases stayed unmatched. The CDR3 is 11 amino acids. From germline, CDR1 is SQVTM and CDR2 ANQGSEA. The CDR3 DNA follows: TGCAGCGCGGCGGGAGCCGGGGAGCTGTTTTTT. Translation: CSAAGAGELFF.

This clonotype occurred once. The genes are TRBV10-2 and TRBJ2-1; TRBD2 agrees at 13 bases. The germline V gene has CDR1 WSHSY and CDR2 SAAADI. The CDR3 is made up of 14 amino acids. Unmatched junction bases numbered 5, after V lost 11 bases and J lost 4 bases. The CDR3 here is CAGATSGRYNEQFF. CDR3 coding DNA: TGCGCCGGCGCGACTAGCGGGAGGTACAATGAGCAGTTCTTC.

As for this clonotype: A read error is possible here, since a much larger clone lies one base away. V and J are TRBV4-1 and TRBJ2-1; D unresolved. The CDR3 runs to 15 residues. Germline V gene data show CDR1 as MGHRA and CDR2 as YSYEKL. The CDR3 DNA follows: TGCGCCAGCTGCCAAGAATCGGTTAGACTGAATGAGCAGTTCTTC. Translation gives CASCQESVRLNEQFF.

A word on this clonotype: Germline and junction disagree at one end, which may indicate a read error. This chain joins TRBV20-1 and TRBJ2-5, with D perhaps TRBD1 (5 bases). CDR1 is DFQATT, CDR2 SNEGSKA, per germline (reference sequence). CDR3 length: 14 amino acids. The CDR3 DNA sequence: TGCAGTGCTAGAGATGTCAGGGAACAAGATACCCAGTACTTC. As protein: CSARDVREQDTQYF.

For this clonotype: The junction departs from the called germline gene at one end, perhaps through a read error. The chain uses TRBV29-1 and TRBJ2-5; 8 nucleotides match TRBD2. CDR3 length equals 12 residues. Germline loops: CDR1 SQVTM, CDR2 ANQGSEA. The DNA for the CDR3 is TGTAGCGTAACGGGAGGGCCCCAGACCCAGTACTTC. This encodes CSVTGGPQTQYF. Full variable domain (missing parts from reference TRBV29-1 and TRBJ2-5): SAVISQKPSRDICQRGTSLTIQCQVDSQVTMMFWYRQQPGQSLTLIATANQGSEATYESGFVIDKFPISRPNLTFSTLTVSNMSPEDSSIYLCSVTGGPQTQYFGPGTRLLVL.

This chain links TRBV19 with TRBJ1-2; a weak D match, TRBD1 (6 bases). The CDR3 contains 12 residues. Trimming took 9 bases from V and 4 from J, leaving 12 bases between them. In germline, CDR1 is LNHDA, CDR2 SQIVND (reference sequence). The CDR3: CASLGQTYGYTF. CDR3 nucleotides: TGTGCCAGCCTCGGACAGACCTATGGCTACACCTTC.

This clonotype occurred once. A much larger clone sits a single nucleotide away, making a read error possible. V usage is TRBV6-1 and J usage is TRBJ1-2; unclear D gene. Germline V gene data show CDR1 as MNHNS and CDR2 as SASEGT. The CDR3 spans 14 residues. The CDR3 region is CTSSVTVVRDGYTF. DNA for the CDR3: TGTACCAGCAGTGTAACCGTCGTCCGCGATGGCTACACCTTC.

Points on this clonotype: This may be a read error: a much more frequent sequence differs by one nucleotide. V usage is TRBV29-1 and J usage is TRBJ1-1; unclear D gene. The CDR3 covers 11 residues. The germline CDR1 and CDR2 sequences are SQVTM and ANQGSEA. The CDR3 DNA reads TGCTGCGTTGCCAGGAACACTGAAGCTTTCTTT. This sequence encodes CCVARNTEAFF.

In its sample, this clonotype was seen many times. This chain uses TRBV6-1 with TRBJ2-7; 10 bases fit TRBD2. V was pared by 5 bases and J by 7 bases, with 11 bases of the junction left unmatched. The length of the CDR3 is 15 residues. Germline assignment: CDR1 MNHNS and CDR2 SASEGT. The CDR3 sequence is CASSTRTSGSPEQYF. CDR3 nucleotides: TGTGCCAGCAGTACACGGACTAGCGGCTCCCCGGAGCAGTACTTC.

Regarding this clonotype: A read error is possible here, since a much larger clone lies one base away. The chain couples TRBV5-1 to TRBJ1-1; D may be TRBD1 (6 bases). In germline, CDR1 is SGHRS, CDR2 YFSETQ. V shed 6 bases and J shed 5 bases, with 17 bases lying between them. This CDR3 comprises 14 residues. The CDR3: CASTHGGAYTEAFF. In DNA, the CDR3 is TGCGCCAGCACCCATGGGGGCGCATATACTGAAGCTTTCTTT. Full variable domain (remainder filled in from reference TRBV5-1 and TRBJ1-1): KAGVTQTPRYLIKTRGQQVTLSCSPISGHRSVSWYQQTPGQGLQFLFEYFSETQRNKGNFPGRFSGRQFSNSRSEMNVSTLELGDSALYLCASTHGGAYTEAFFGQGTRLTVV.

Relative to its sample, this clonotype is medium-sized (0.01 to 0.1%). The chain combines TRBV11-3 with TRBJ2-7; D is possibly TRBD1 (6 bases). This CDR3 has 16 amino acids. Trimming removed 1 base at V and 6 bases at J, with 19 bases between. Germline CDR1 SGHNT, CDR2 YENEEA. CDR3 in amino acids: CASSLGGGPSAGEQYF. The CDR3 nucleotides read TGTGCCAGCAGCTTAGGAGGGGGTCCCAGCGCGGGCGAGCAGTACTTC.

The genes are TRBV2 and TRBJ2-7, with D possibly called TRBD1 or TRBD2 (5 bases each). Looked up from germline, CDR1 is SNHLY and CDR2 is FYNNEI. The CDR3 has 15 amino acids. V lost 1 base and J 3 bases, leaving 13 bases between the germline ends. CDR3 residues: CASSEGSGRVYEQYF. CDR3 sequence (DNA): TGTGCCAGCAGTGAAGGGTCAGGGCGGGTCTACGAGCAGTACTTC.